The 7 T cell receptor beta chains listed next were all sequenced from one sample in a study of cytomegalovirus exposure and HLA in healthy donors. The PCR had 60 Vbeta and 13 Jbeta primers. Profiled with immunoSEQ multiplex PCR; TCRdb holds only in-frame clones, not every one. The sample yields 120,000 or so clones, over 65% seen once. The specimen sequenced was PBMCs. The receptors shown here come from a woman aged 40 to 50 in good health and CMV-seropositive.

V gene TRBV2 combines with J gene TRBJ1-5; TRBD1 agrees at 8 bases. The CDR3 covers 14 residues. The germline V gene has CDR1 SNHLY and CDR2 FYNNEI. Losses at the gene ends were 6 bases for V and 5 bases for J; bases not matched to a gene: 6. CDR3 coding DNA: TGTGCCAGCAGCCGACAGGGGATGGATCAGCCCCAGCATTTT. Residues: CASSRQGMDQPQHF. Together with reference TRBV2 and TRBJ1-5, the CDR3 gives the full variable domain: EPEVTQTPSHQVTQMGQEVILRCVPISNHLYFYWYRQILGQKVEFLVSFYNNEISEKSEIFDDQFSVERPDGSNFTLKIRSTKLEDSAMYFCASSRQGMDQPQHFGDGTRLSIL.

The chain uses TRBV6-5 and TRBJ1-2; D gene ambiguous. The CDR3 is 14 residues long. Germline assignment: CDR1 MNHEY and CDR2 SVGAGI. V lost 0 bases to trimming and J lost 4 bases, with 9 bases between them. CDR3 residues: CASSYSETGYGYTF. DNA of the CDR3: TGTGCCAGCAGTTACTCAGAAACGGGCTATGGCTACACCTTC.

This sequence joins TRBV29-1 and TRBJ1-1; 9 nucleotides agree with TRBD1. Germline values: CDR1 SQVTM, CDR2 ANQGSEA. After removal of 6 bases from V and 4 bases from J, the junction contained 12 bases not matched to a gene. This CDR3 comprises 15 residues. In DNA, the CDR3 is TGCAGCGTCGCCGGGACAGGGTGGGGGATCACTGAAGCTTTCTTT. Translated, it gives CSVAGTGWGITEAFF.

The chain employs TRBV9 and TRBJ2-1, with TRBD2 matching over 12 bases. The CDR3 is made up of 16 amino acids. After removal of 3 bases from V and 4 bases from J, the junction contained 5 bases not matched to a gene. Germline lookup yields CDR1 SGDLS and CDR2 YYNGEE. CDR3 in amino acids: CASSAGTSGLYNEQFF. The CDR3 DNA follows: TGTGCCAGCAGCGCAGGGACTAGCGGGTTATACAATGAGCAGTTCTTC.

In its sample, this clone was seen a few times. V usage is TRBV7-2 and J usage is TRBJ2-5, with TRBD2 matching 7 bases. The J call is in doubt because the DNA end fits TRBJ2-7 better. This CDR3 is 15 amino acids long. Germline CDR1 reads SGHTA; CDR2 reads FQGNSA. The CDR3: CASSLGLAASYEQYF. CDR3 coding DNA: TGTGCCAGCAGCTTAGGCCTAGCGGCCTCCTACGAGCAGTACTTC.

The chain is built from TRBV7-9 and TRBJ2-1, with D tentatively TRBD2 (5 bases). The CDR3 totals 15 residues. Trimming removed 1 base from V and 5 bases from J, with 12 bases in between. Germline V CDR1 and CDR2: SEHNR, FQNEAQ (reference sequence). The CDR3 region is CASSLGASRHNEQFF. In DNA, the CDR3 is TGTGCCAGCAGCTTAGGGGCTAGCCGTCACAATGAGCAGTTCTTC.

This clone was seen a few times. The V gene is TRBV6-1, the J gene TRBJ1-3, with 8 bases matching TRBD1. Unmatched junction bases numbered 4, after V lost 5 bases and J lost 1 base. The CDR3 runs 15 residues. CDR1 and CDR2 (germline): MNHNS, SASEGT. In DNA, the CDR3 is TGTGCCAGCAGTCTACAGGGGGTATCTGGAAACACCATATATTTT. Translated: CASSLQGVSGNTIYF.